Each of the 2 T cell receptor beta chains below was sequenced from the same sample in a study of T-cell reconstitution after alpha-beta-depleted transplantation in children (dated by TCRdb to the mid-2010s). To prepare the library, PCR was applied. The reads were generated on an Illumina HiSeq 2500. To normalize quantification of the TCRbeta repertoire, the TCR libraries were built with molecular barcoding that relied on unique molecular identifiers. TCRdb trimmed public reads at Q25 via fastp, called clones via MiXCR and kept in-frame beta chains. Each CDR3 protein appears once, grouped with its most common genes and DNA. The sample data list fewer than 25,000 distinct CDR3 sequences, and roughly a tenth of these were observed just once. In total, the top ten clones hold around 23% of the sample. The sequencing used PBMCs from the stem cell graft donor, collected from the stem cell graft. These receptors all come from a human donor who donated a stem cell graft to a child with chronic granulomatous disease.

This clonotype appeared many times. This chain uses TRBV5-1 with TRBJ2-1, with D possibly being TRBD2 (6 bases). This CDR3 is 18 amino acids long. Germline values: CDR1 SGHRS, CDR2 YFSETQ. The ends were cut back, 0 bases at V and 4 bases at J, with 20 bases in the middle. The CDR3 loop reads CASSLEQTRRGPYNEQFF. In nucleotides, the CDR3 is TGCGCCAGCAGCTTGGAGCAGACCCGGAGGGGCCCTTACAATGAGCAGTTCTTC.

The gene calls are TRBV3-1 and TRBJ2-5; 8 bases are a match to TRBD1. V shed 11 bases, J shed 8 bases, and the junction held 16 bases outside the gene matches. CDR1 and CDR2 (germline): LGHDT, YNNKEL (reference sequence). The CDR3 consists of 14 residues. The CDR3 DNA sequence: TGTGCCTCCTGCCAAGATGAAGGACAGGGCACCCAGTACTTC. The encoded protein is CASCQDEGQGTQYF.